These 26 T cell receptor beta chains originate from one sample sequenced in a study of identical twins. TCRdb reprocessed the 5' RACE reads with MiXCR, giving one entry per CDR3 protein. The data contain about 340,000 distinct CDR3 sequences, over 9% of them singletons. These same records also appear under a second study, on yellow fever vaccine responses in identical twins.

The sequenced sample was CD8+ T cells sorted from blood. The receptors were sampled from a young woman in good health.

This clonotype was found a few times. The rearrangement joins TRBV12-3 or TRBV12-4 to TRBJ2-1; TRBD1 aligns across 9 bases. Unmatched junction bases numbered 2, after V lost 5 bases and J lost 9 bases. The CDR3 covers 12 residues. CDR3 coding DNA: TGTGCCAGCAGTAGGGACAGGGCTGAGCAGTTCTTC. Protein: CASSRDRAEQFF.

The V gene is TRBV28, the J gene TRBJ2-7, with 9 bases that match TRBD1. The J segment lost 1 base and the V segment lost 5 bases, leaving 6 bases of the junction unmatched. Germline V gives CDR1 MDHEN, CDR2 SYDVKM. This CDR3 has 15 residues. The CDR3 region is CASSLGTGPSYEQYV. The CDR3, as DNA: TGTGCCAGCAGTCTTGGGACAGGGCCTTCCTACGAGCAGTACGTC.

The genes are TRBV2 and TRBJ2-2; D gene uncertain. The CDR3 is 16 amino acids. V was cut by 4 bases and J by 4 bases, with 16 bases left in between. CDR1 SNHLY and CDR2 FYNNEI come from the germline V gene. The CDR3 DNA sequence: TGTGCCAGCAGTGCCCCCGAATCTGCAGTCACCGGGGAGCTGTTTTTT. It specifies CASSAPESAVTGELFF. Full variable domain (rest looked up from reference TRBV2 and TRBJ2-2): EPEVTQTPSHQVTQMGQEVILRCVPISNHLYFYWYRQILGQKVEFLVSFYNNEISEKSEIFDDQFSVERPDGSNFTLKIRSTKLEDSAMYFCASSAPESAVTGELFFGEGSRLTVL.

The chain is built from TRBV27 and TRBJ1-5; the D is unclear. Germline CDR1 MNHEY, CDR2 SMNVEV (reference sequence). Trimming cost V 0 bases and J 4 bases, with 4 bases left between them. This CDR3 region has 13 residues. In DNA form, the CDR3 reads TGTGCCAGCAGTTTATCCTGGAATCAGCCCCAGCATTTT. It codes for CASSLSWNQPQHF.

This clonotype was seen repeatedly, ten times or more. This chain uses TRBV12-3 or TRBV12-4 with TRBJ2-7, with a tentative D call TRBD2 (6 bases). CDR3 size: 15 residues. V lost 5 bases to trimming and J lost 0 bases, with 14 bases between them. This CDR3 is CASSPSEGISYEQYF. The CDR3 DNA sequence: TGTGCCAGCAGTCCTAGCGAGGGGATCTCCTACGAGCAGTACTTC.

This sequence joins TRBV4-2 and TRBJ2-1; D is perhaps TRBD2 (6 bases). The CDR3 has 14 amino acids. Deletions cut 1 base from V and 5 bases from J, with 9 bases between. CDR1 LGHNA and CDR2 YNFKEQ come from the germline V gene. The CDR3 loop is CASSQAGDHNEQFF. DNA of the CDR3: TGTGCCAGCAGCCAAGCGGGGGACCACAATGAGCAGTTCTTC.

This clonotype was recorded at least ten times. The chain recombines TRBV20-1 with TRBJ1-4; 10 nucleotides line up with TRBD1. The V and J ends lost 4 bases and 8 bases, in that order; junction bases with no gene match: 7. The CDR3 has 14 amino acids. The germline gives CDR1 DFQATT, CDR2 SNEGSKA (reference sequence). Here the CDR3 DNA reads TGCAGTGCTATTTCCGGGACAGGGGAGGAAAAACTGTTTTTT. This encodes CSAISGTGEEKLFF.

The chain employs TRBV4-1 and TRBJ1-5, with D possibly matching TRBD1 (6 bases). From germline, CDR1 is MGHRA and CDR2 YSYEKL. Trimming shortened V by 2 bases and J by 0 bases, and 14 bases separated the two germline ends. The CDR3 is 17 residues long. The CDR3 nucleotides are TGCGCCAGCAGCCAAAGCAGGGGCTGGCATAGCAATCAGCCCCAGCATTTT. It translates to CASSQSRGWHSNQPQHF.

The chain links TRBV7-9 to TRBJ1-3; D remains unclear. This CDR3 is 15 amino acids long. Germline assignment: CDR1 SEHNR and CDR2 FQNEAQ (reference sequence). V was pared by 0 bases and J by 2 bases, with 8 bases between. Here the CDR3 reads CASSLAPMAGNTIYF. In DNA form, the CDR3 reads TGTGCCAGCAGCTTAGCGCCAATGGCTGGAAACACCATATATTTT. Complete variable domain (other parts from reference TRBV7-9 and TRBJ1-3): DTGVSQNPRHKITKRGQNVTFRCDPISEHNRLYWYRQTLGQGPEFLTYFQNEAQLEKSRLLSDRFSAERPKGSFSTLEIQRTEQGDSAMYLCASSLAPMAGNTIYFGEGSWLTVV.

There are many counts of this clonotype. The V and J genes are TRBV12-3 or TRBV12-4 and TRBJ2-2; 9 bases match TRBD1. The V gene end was trimmed by 4 bases and the J gene end by 3 bases; junction bases not matched to a gene: 3. This CDR3 has 15 amino acids. DNA for the CDR3: TGTGCCAGCAGTTCTCGGACAGGGGACACCGGGGAGCTGTTTTTT. Protein: CASSSRTGDTGELFF.

The table lists this clonotype with a few counts. The chain combines TRBV5-1 with TRBJ2-1; 14 bases line up with TRBD2. The J segment lost 10 bases and the V segment lost 0 bases, leaving 6 bases of the junction unmatched. The germline V gene encodes CDR1 SGHRS and CDR2 YFSETQ. The CDR3 totals 16 residues. The CDR3 loop is CASSLAGTSGRLEQFF. CDR3 bases: TGCGCCAGCAGCTTGGCCGGGACTAGCGGGAGATTGGAGCAGTTCTTC.

The CDR3 sequence is CASVDTSPAADTQYF. CDR3 bases: TGTGCCAGCGTGGACACCTCCCCGGCGGCAGATACGCAGTATTTT. The genes are TRBV2 and TRBJ2-3, with D possibly being TRBD1 (5 bases). Germline values: CDR1 SNHLY, CDR2 FYNNEI. The CDR3 loop spans 15 amino acids. Trimming stripped 8 bases from V and 4 bases from J, with 19 bases between.

The chain joins TRBV13 to TRBJ1-3; unclear D gene. Between the trimmed V and J ends, which lost 5 bases and 7 bases, there was a span of 12 bases. This CDR3 has 13 residues. Germline V gene sequence: CDR1 PRHDT, CDR2 FYEKMQ (reference sequence). The CDR3 DNA follows: TGTGCCAGCAGCGCCGAGGTTGGGAACACCATATATTTT. The encoded protein is CASSAEVGNTIYF.

A few counts support this clonotype. J is TRBJ2-5 and V is TRBV20-1; D is ambiguous. Germline V gene lookup returns CDR1 DFQATT and CDR2 SNEGSKA (reference sequence). This CDR3 is 14 amino acids long. V gave up 0 bases and J gave up 3 bases, with 11 bases separating them. The CDR3 region has the DNA TGCAGTGCTAGAGATTTCCAGATAGAAGAGACCCAGTACTTC. Its translation is CSARDFQIEETQYF.

V gene TRBV20-1 combines with J gene TRBJ1-1; maybe TRBD1 (5 bases). Per the germline V gene, CDR1 is DFQATT and CDR2 is SNEGSKA (reference sequence). This CDR3 spans 12 amino acids. V lost 6 bases and J lost 3, with 11 bases in between. For the CDR3, the DNA is TGCAGTGCCTCAGGGATTTACACTGAAGCTTTCTTT. Translating gives CSASGIYTEAFF.

Only a few counts were recorded for this clonotype. The V and J genes are TRBV10-2 and TRBJ2-4, with unresolved D. The CDR3 is made up of 15 amino acids. The germline CDR1 and CDR2 sequences are WSHSY and SAAADI. The V end was cut by 6 bases, the J end by 0 bases, with 12 bases between. The DNA for the CDR3 is TGCGCCAGCAGCGACGGACCGGGAGCCAAAAACATTCAGTACTTC. Encoded protein: CASSDGPGAKNIQYF.

Only a few counts were recorded for this clonotype. The gene calls are TRBV7-2 and TRBJ2-1; D is uncertain. Germline loops: CDR1 SGHTA, CDR2 FQGNSA. This CDR3 has 14 residues. V lost 0 bases and J lost 4, with 7 bases in between. CDR3: CASSLAQLYNEQFF. The DNA for the CDR3 is TGTGCCAGCAGCTTAGCCCAGCTGTACAATGAGCAGTTCTTC.

This clonotype showed up just a few times. The V call is TRBV7-6, the J call TRBJ2-1; 8 nucleotides match TRBD1. The ends lost 2 bases at V and 4 bases at J; junction bases unmatched: 1. Germline CDR1 is SGHVS and CDR2 is FNYEAQ. The CDR3 length is 14 residues. In DNA, the CDR3 is TGTGCCAGCAGCTTATGGACAGGGTACAATGAGCAGTTCTTC. As protein: CASSLWTGYNEQFF.

This chain links TRBV20-1 with TRBJ2-2, with D unclear. This CDR3 has 14 residues. Germline-derived CDR1 and CDR2 are DFQATT and SNEGSKA (reference sequence). Deletions cut 2 bases from V and 4 bases from J, with 11 bases between. CDR3 amino acids: CSARLKTFTGELFF. CDR3 nucleotide sequence: TGCAGTGCTAGATTAAAGACGTTCACCGGGGAGCTGTTTTTT.

In its sample, this clonotype was seen a few times. V is TRBV19 and J is TRBJ2-7; D not resolved. V was pared by 1 base and J by 12 bases, with 10 bases between. The length of the CDR3 is 11 residues. Per the germline V gene, CDR1 is LNHDA and CDR2 is SQIVND (reference sequence). The chain's CDR3 is CASSIGLKWYF. The CDR3 DNA is TGTGCCAGTAGTATAGGCCTTAAGTGGTACTTC.

This rearrangement joins TRBV28 to TRBJ2-2; D unresolved. The CDR3 contains 14 residues. The germline V gene encodes CDR1 MDHEN and CDR2 SYDVKM. Trimming pared 2 bases from V and 5 bases from J, leaving 9 bases between. CDR3 protein: CASSLLVRTGELFF. The CDR3 DNA sequence: TGTGCCAGCAGTTTACTAGTCCGGACCGGGGAGCTGTTTTTT.

This clonotype was detected ten times or more. The chain is built from TRBV7-9 and TRBJ2-7; tentative D call: TRBD1 (6 bases). In germline, CDR1 is SEHNR, CDR2 FQNEAQ (reference sequence). Trimming removed 6 bases at V and 1 base at J, with 7 bases between. The CDR3 spans 12 residues. The CDR3 sequence is CASRQGSYEQYF. CDR3 sequence (DNA): TGTGCCAGCAGACAGGGTTCCTACGAGCAGTACTTC.

This clonotype was counted only a few times. The V gene is TRBV27, the J gene TRBJ1-1; no clear D gene. With 4 bases removed from V and 11 bases from J, the gap between germline ends came to 17 bases. The CDR3 has 13 amino acids. Looked up from germline, CDR1 is MNHEY and CDR2 is SMNVEV (reference sequence). For the CDR3, the DNA is TGTGCCAGCAGTTCCTTTGGCGGGGATGGGGCTTTCTTT. This sequence encodes CASSSFGGDGAFF.

The V gene is TRBV5-1, the J gene TRBJ2-2; D remains unclear. The CDR3 is made up of 12 amino acids. V lost 4 bases to trimming and J lost 10 bases, with 11 bases between them. The germline CDR1 and CDR2 sequences are SGHRS and YFSETQ. The CDR3 region has the DNA TGCGCCAGCAGCCATGACTCGCCGGAGCTGTTTTTT. This encodes CASSHDSPELFF.

The chain employs TRBV6-5 and TRBJ2-7, with TRBD2 identical over 7 bases. This CDR3 is built from 15 residues. Trimming removed 0 bases from V and 2 bases from J; junction bases left unmatched: 4. Germline-derived CDR1 and CDR2 are MNHEY and SVGAGI. CDR3 sequence reads: CASSYSSSGAYEQYF. The CDR3 bases are TGTGCCAGCAGTTACTCGTCTAGCGGAGCCTACGAGCAGTACTTC.

The chain couples TRBV5-1 to TRBJ2-5; 9 bases are a match to TRBD1. The CDR3 length is 18 residues. The V and J ends lost 4 bases and 2 bases, in that order; junction bases with no gene match: 15. CDR1 is SGHRS, CDR2 YFSETQ, per germline. CDR3 protein: CASSPRVSGTGTQETQYF. The CDR3 DNA reads as TGCGCCAGCAGCCCCAGGGTGTCCGGGACAGGGACACAAGAGACCCAGTACTTC.